These T cell receptor beta chains were read from a single sample in a study of shared clonotypes between healthy human individuals. Data came from immunoSEQ multiplex PCR; TCRdb stores just in-frame clones and leaves some out. The table lists some 2,500,000 clones, more than 85% of them singletons. Sequencing was carried out using naive CD4+ T cells from PBMCs. The receptors shown here come from a man between 18 and 29 years old in good health. Some clones in this sample may be carry-over from other donors' samples. CDR3s include the opening cysteine and the closing phenylalanine or tryptophan. The D gene is left open where the match is weak. Some rows have no size entry. The others give once, few or many, or a class for an expanded clone.

v_gene: TRBV9; j_gene: TRBJ1-3; d_gene: TRBD1; abundance: once; CDR3aa: CASSVPKGAIHSGNTIYF; CDR3nt: TGTGCCAGCAGCGTACCCAAGGGGGCTATACACTCTGGAAACACCATATATTTT
v_gene: TRBV5-1; j_gene: TRBJ2-5; d_gene: -; abundance: -; CDR3aa: CASSLKPEETQYF; CDR3nt: TGCGCCAGCAGCTTGAAGCCAGAGGAGACCCAGTACTTC
v_gene: TRBV10-3; j_gene: TRBJ2-7; d_gene: TRBD2; abundance: -; CDR3aa: CAISLADKHEQYF; CDR3nt: TGTGCCATCAGCCTAGCGGATAAACACGAGCAGTACTTC
v_gene: TRBV6-5; j_gene: TRBJ2-3; d_gene: TRBD2; abundance: -; CDR3aa: CASRRTSGTDTQYF; CDR3nt: TGTGCCAGCAGAAGGACTAGCGGGACAGATACGCAGTATTTT
v_gene: TRBV18; j_gene: TRBJ1-1; d_gene: -; abundance: -; CDR3aa: CASSQGAVNEAFF; CDR3nt: TGTGCCAGCTCTCAGGGAGCAGTGAATGAAGCTTTCTTT
v_gene: TRBV2; j_gene: TRBJ1-4; d_gene: -; abundance: -; CDR3aa: CASIRPRTGEKLFF; CDR3nt: TGTGCCAGCATCCGACCCCGAACGGGGGAAAAACTGTTTTTT
v_gene: TRBV10-3; j_gene: TRBJ2-7; d_gene: -; abundance: -; CDR3aa: CAISATGGNSYEQYF; CDR3nt: TGTGCCATCAGTGCTACGGGCGGGAACTCCTACGAGCAGTACTTC
v_gene: TRBV29-1; j_gene: TRBJ2-1; d_gene: TRBD1; abundance: -; CDR3aa: CSNRDRGFGEQFF; CDR3nt: TGCAGCAACCGGGACAGGGGTTTTGGTGAGCAGTTCTTC
v_gene: TRBV10-3; j_gene: TRBJ2-2; d_gene: -; abundance: -; CDR3aa: CAISDNTGELFF; CDR3nt: TGTGCCATCAGTGACAACACCGGGGAGCTGTTTTTT
v_gene: TRBV19; j_gene: TRBJ1-4; d_gene: -; abundance: once; CDR3aa: CASSMPPLRGTNEKLFF; CDR3nt: TGTGCCAGTAGTATGCCCCCGTTAAGAGGAACTAATGAAAAACTGTTTTTT
v_gene: TRBV5-1; j_gene: TRBJ2-1; d_gene: -; abundance: -; CDR3aa: CASSLDREQFF; CDR3nt: TGCGCCAGCAGCTTGGACCGAGAGCAGTTCTTC
v_gene: TRBV20-1; j_gene: TRBJ2-7; d_gene: -; abundance: -; CDR3aa: CSARAAYEQYF; CDR3nt: TGCAGTGCTAGAGCGGCCTACGAGCAGTACTTC
v_gene: TRBV7-3; j_gene: TRBJ2-2; d_gene: -; abundance: -; CDR3aa: CASSYGGAGTGELFF; CDR3nt: TGTGCCAGCAGCTACGGAGGGGCGGGCACCGGGGAGCTGTTTTTT
v_gene: TRBV19; j_gene: TRBJ2-5; d_gene: -; abundance: -; CDR3aa: CASSIGFGAQYF; CDR3nt: TGTGCCAGTAGTATAGGTTTCGGGGCCCAGTACTTC
v_gene: TRBV28; j_gene: TRBJ1-3; d_gene: -; abundance: -; CDR3aa: CASSTVLGNTIYF; CDR3nt: TGTGCCAGCAGTACGGTCCTAGGAAACACCATATATTTT
v_gene: TRBV7-2; j_gene: TRBJ2-7; d_gene: TRBD2; abundance: -; CDR3aa: CASSIYIPGTSGTNYEQYF; CDR3nt: TGTGCCAGCAGCATATACATACCCGGGACTAGCGGGACCAACTACGAGCAGTACTTC
v_gene: TRBV6-5; j_gene: TRBJ1-1; d_gene: TRBD1; abundance: -; CDR3aa: CASSFQGARAEAFF; CDR3nt: TGTGCCAGCAGTTTCCAGGGGGCTCGGGCTGAAGCTTTCTTT
v_gene: TRBV30; j_gene: TRBJ1-4; d_gene: TRBD1; abundance: few; CDR3aa: CAWRRQGNEKLFF; CDR3nt: TGTGCCTGGAGGAGACAGGGGAATGAAAAACTGTTTTTT
v_gene: TRBV9; j_gene: TRBJ2-7; d_gene: -; abundance: -; CDR3aa: CASSVANGLSYEQYF; CDR3nt: TGTGCCAGCAGCGTAGCCAACGGACTTTCCTACGAGCAGTACTTC
v_gene: TRBV6-6; j_gene: TRBJ1-1; d_gene: -; abundance: -; CDR3aa: CASSLLAGDTEAFF; CDR3nt: TGTGCCAGCAGCCTCCTCGCTGGGGACACTGAAGCTTTCTTT
v_gene: TRBV10-3; j_gene: TRBJ1-5; d_gene: -; abundance: -; CDR3aa: CAISQQGDDQPQHF; CDR3nt: TGTGCCATCAGCCAACAGGGAGACGATCAGCCCCAGCATTTT
v_gene: TRBV15; j_gene: TRBJ1-2; d_gene: TRBD1; abundance: once; CDR3aa: CATSRERTGDGYTF; CDR3nt: TGTGCCACCAGCAGAGAGAGGACAGGAGATGGCTACACCTTC
v_gene: TRBV7-2; j_gene: TRBJ2-5; d_gene: -; abundance: -; CDR3aa: CASSLYGETQYF; CDR3nt: TGTGCCAGCAGCTTATACGGGGAGACCCAGTACTTC
v_gene: TRBV6-5; j_gene: TRBJ1-2; d_gene: -; abundance: -; CDR3aa: CASSNRGPGYTF; CDR3nt: TGTGCCAGCAGTAATCGGGGGCCTGGCTACACCTTC
v_gene: TRBV28; j_gene: TRBJ2-7; d_gene: TRBD1; abundance: -; CDR3aa: CASSSTGNGQYF; CDR3nt: TGTGCCAGCAGTTCGACAGGGAACGGGCAGTACTTC